The T cell receptor beta chain under discussion was sequenced for a study of control samples from healthy donors and cancer patients. The CDR3 length is 16 residues. The germline V gene has CDR1 SGDLS and CDR2 YYNGEE. Trimming took off 4 bases at V and 2 bases at J, with 18 bases between the two ends. Libraries were prepared by immunoSEQ multiplex PCR; TCRdb keeps only in-frame clonotypes and omits some of them. The table records about 190,000 clones, about 90% of them present only once. This sequence originates from a man aged 30 to 39 in good health. The rearrangement uses TRBV9 and TRBJ1-1; D ambiguous. Sequencing used blood. This chain's CDR3 is CASSLGSAAFNTEAFF. The CDR3, as DNA: TGTGCCAGCAGCCTTGGGTCAGCAGCCTTTAACACTGAAGCTTTCTTT.